A single sample is the source of the 11 T cell receptor beta chains below, sequenced in a study of blood T cell repertoires in COVID-19. The assay was immunoSEQ multiplex PCR, and TCRdb's table has in-frame clones only and misses some. The sample includes around 300,000 clones, around 90% seen only once; the top ten take over 5.5%. Sequenced input: peripheral blood. The origin of the receptors is a woman in her fifties or sixties with COVID-19, enrolled during active disease.

This clone turned up a few times. The rearrangement uses TRBV7-8 and TRBJ1-1; 9 positions agree with TRBD1. With 5 bases clipped from V and 0 bases from J, the junction kept 19 bases outside the gene matches. The CDR3 is 20 residues long. Germline values: CDR1 SGHVS, CDR2 FQNEAQ. The CDR3 reads CASSPRRAGQGLILNTEAFF. The CDR3 nucleotides read TGTGCCAGCAGCCCGAGGAGAGCGGGACAGGGCCTCATTCTGAACACTGAAGCTTTCTTT. Using reference TRBV7-8 and TRBJ1-1 for the parts outside the CDR3, the full variable domain is GAGVSQSPRYKVAKRGQDVALRCDPISGHVSLFWYQQALGQGPEFLTYFQNEAQLDKSGLPSDRFFAERPEGSVSTLKIQRTQQEDSAVYLCASSPRRAGQGLILNTEAFFGQGTRLTVV.

The chain carries TRBV19 and TRBJ2-1, with D maybe TRBD1 (5 bases). The germline CDR1 and CDR2 sequences are LNHDA and SQIVND (reference sequence). The length of the CDR3 is 15 residues. The V and J ends lost 10 bases and 2 bases respectively, with 18 bases between them. This CDR3 reads CATKVDRGPYNEQFF. Written as DNA, the CDR3 is TGTGCCACGAAAGTGGATAGGGGCCCCTACAATGAGCAGTTCTTC.

The chain links TRBV3-1 (or the pseudogene TRBV3-2) to TRBJ2-7; TRBD1 aligns across 9 bases. Per germline, CDR1 LGHDT and CDR2 YNNKEL (reference sequence). With V trimmed by 3 bases and J by 3 bases, 0 bases remained unmatched. This CDR3 spans 13 amino acids. The CDR3 region has the DNA TGTGCCAGCAGCCAGGGACAGGGCTACGAGCAGTACTTC. Its translation is CASSQGQGYEQYF.

This clone was detected a few times. The chain couples TRBV12-3 or TRBV12-4 to TRBJ1-4; the D gene is possibly TRBD1 (6 bases). The CDR3 covers 13 residues. The V end was cut by 3 bases, the J end by 7 bases, with 9 bases between. CDR3 in DNA: TGTGCCAGCAGTTTCGACAGGCTTGAAAAACTGTTTTTT. Amino acid sequence: CASSFDRLEKLFF.

This chain uses TRBV28 with TRBJ2-1, with TRBD2 identical over 7 bases. In germline, CDR1 is MDHEN, CDR2 SYDVKM. The trim removed 4 bases at V and 7 bases at J, leaving 10 bases unmatched. The CDR3 extends over 15 amino acids. The CDR3 sequence is CASSSPGRGGNEQFF. The CDR3 nucleotides read TGTGCCAGCAGTTCCCCAGGACGGGGAGGGAATGAGCAGTTCTTC.

The chain uses TRBV6-5 and TRBJ1-2; no clear D. The CDR3 has 15 residues. In germline, CDR1 is MNHEY, CDR2 SVGAGI. V gave up 2 bases and J gave up 6 bases, with 16 bases separating them. The CDR3 bases are TGTGCCAGCAGTTACAACGTCTGGGAGGCTGATGGCTACACCTTC. Its protein is CASSYNVWEADGYTF.

The chain links TRBV7-3 to TRBJ2-3; 13 bases map to TRBD2. CDR1 is SGHTA and CDR2 is FQGTGA in the germline V gene. This CDR3 spans 18 amino acids. Trimming removed 5 bases from V and 5 bases from J; junction bases left unmatched: 13. The CDR3 DNA reads TGTGCCAGCAGCCGTACTAGCGGGAGGGCGGGTGGTCAAGATACGCAGTATTTT. The encoded protein is CASSRTSGRAGGQDTQYF.

CDR3 protein: CASSVYSSTDTQYF. CDR3 DNA: TGTGCCAGCAGCGTATACTCCAGCACAGATACGCAGTATTTT. The chain is built from TRBV7-2 and TRBJ2-3; unclear D gene. V lost 5 bases and J 0 bases, leaving 9 bases between the germline ends. This CDR3 region has 14 residues. CDR1 and CDR2 (germline): SGHTA, FQGNSA.

V and J are TRBV15 and TRBJ2-3; 9 bases align to TRBD2. The trim removed 4 bases at V and 2 bases at J, leaving 4 bases unmatched. Germline V gene data show CDR1 as LNHNV and CDR2 as YYDKDF (reference sequence). The CDR3 is made up of 15 amino acids. The CDR3: CATSTAGGYTDTQYF. DNA for the CDR3: TGTGCCACCAGCACCGCGGGAGGGTACACAGATACGCAGTATTTT.

J is TRBJ2-2 and V is TRBV2, with 10 bases aligning to TRBD2. V gave up 5 bases and J gave up 4 bases; unmatched junction bases: 1. Germline-derived CDR1 and CDR2 are SNHLY and FYNNEI. The CDR3 runs 14 residues. CDR3 in DNA: TGTGCCAGCAGTAAGCGGGAGGGCACCGGGGAGCTGTTTTTT. This gives the protein CASSKREGTGELFF.

The rearrangement uses TRBV14 and TRBJ1-1; tentative D call: TRBD1 (5 bases). The CDR3 runs 15 residues. CDR1 SGHDN and CDR2 FVKESK come from the germline V gene. V was shortened by 5 bases and J by 3 bases, with 16 bases between the two germline ends. The CDR3 sequence: CASSEVGRVYTEAFF. In DNA form, the CDR3 reads TGTGCCAGCAGCGAAGTGGGGCGTGTGTACACTGAAGCTTTCTTT.